This TCR beta chain was documented in a study of blood T cells in healthy people across ages. Between the trimmed V and J ends, which lost 5 bases and 5 bases, there was a span of 17 bases. CDR3 size: 15 residues. The germline gives CDR1 MNHEY, CDR2 SVGAGI. This clonotype was seen at least ten times. A sample-barcoded 5' primer and a J-beta primer mix were used in a second PCR of roughly 6 to 12 cycles. MiXCR, applied by TCRdb to the 5' RACE reads, yields one record per CDR3 protein. The repertoire has about 670,000 distinct CDR3 sequences, under 65% of them found once; the top ten carry 13%. V is TRBV6-5 and J is TRBJ2-3; D is possibly TRBD1 or TRBD2 (5 bases each). The TCR comes from a woman of 80 years or more in good health. Input material: blood. CDR3 coding DNA: TGTGCCAGCAGTCGACGGGGCTATCCCGTAGATACGCAGTATTTT. This encodes CASSRRGYPVDTQYF.